This note documents a single T cell receptor beta chain sequence. This sample was included in a study of cytomegalovirus exposure and HLA in healthy donors. In the PCR, 60 Vbeta and 13 Jbeta primers were used. Only in-frame clones appear in the TCRdb table, and some are missing; sequencing was by immunoSEQ multiplex PCR. The sample consists of more than 85,000 clones, approximately 80% of them appearing once. The germline V gene encodes CDR1 SGHRS and CDR2 YFSETQ. V lost 4 bases, J lost 5 bases, and 7 bases stayed unmatched. The length of the CDR3 is 14 residues. The chain combines TRBV5-1 with TRBJ1-2; TRBD1 matches at 8 bases. The sequenced material came from PBMCs. The TCR sequence derives from a male donor in good health and CMV-seropositive. The chain's CDR3 is CASSAGQGWYGYTF. The CDR3 DNA follows: TGCGCCAGCAGCGCCGGACAGGGATGGTATGGCTACACCTTC.